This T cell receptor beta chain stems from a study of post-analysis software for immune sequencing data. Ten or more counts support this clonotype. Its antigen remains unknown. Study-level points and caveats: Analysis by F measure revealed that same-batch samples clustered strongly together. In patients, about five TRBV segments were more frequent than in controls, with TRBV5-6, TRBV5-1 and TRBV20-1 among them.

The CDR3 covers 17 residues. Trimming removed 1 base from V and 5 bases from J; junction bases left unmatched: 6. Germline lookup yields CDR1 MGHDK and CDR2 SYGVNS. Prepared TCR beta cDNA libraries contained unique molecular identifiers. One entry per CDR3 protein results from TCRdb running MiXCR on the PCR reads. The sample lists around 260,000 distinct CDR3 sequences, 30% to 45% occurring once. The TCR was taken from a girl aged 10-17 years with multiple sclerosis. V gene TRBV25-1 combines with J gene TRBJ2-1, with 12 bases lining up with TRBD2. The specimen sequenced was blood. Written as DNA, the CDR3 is TGTGCCAGCAGTGAATGGGGAAGACTAGCGGGAGACAATGAGCAGTTCTTC. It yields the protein CASSEWGRLAGDNEQFF. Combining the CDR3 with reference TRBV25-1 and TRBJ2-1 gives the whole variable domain EADIYQTPRYLVIGTGKKITLECSQTMGHDKMYWYQQDPGMELHLIHYSYGVNSTEKGDLSSESTVSRIRTEHFPLTLESARPSHTSQYLCASSEWGRLAGDNEQFFGPGTRLTVL.